This T cell receptor (beta chain) emerged from a study of lymphopenia after photon versus proton radiotherapy (dated by TCRdb to about 2019). Context from the whole study: The immunological effects of photon versus proton radiation therapy were compared in patients with gastrointestinal tumors who developed high-grade lymphopenia. The goal of the study was to characterize the differences between the two radiation modalities in how they affect the immune system. The cohort included around 22 patients with gastrointestinal tumors who developed lymphopenia after receiving either photon or proton therapy. Study-wide conclusions, independent of this receptor: Across the cohort, a larger post-nadir drop in TCR diversity was inversely correlated with overall survival time among patients who died. The survival association was assessed only in patients who died, and the authors presented better survival with proton therapy as a possibility rather than a demonstrated result. During treatment, patients who received proton therapy stayed relatively stable, whereas patients who received photon therapy lost naive T cells and TCR diversity and gained effector/memory populations. After the lymphocyte count nadir, photon-treated repertoires showed oligoclonal expansion, especially of CD8+ Temra cells, which drove the drop in diversity.

From the germline V gene (reference sequence), CDR1 is WNHNN and CDR2 is SYGVQD. The CDR3 spans 13 residues, from the cysteine through the phenylalanine. The kept DNA is CDR3 alone, 39 bases in frame from the first base. V loses 4 bases of germline sequence and J loses 0 bases, and the interval between the two ends is 6 bases. This clone was observed a handful of times. There is no known antigen for this receptor. Per-base qualities were not stored, and no clone one base away is much larger. Libraries came from the immunoSEQ multiplex PCR assay. T cell repertoires were profiled with deep sequencing of rearranged TCR beta loci together with multiparametric flow cytometry. The table comes from immuneACCESS by way of TCRdb, which keeps in-frame sequences with V and J called. Part of the clones is missing from these tables; in studies checked, under half for an unresolved V gene and the rest for unknown reasons. This sample holds about 40,000 clones; 85% to 90% were observed only once. The ten largest clones capture about 9.3% of the sample.

Here the sequenced sample was peripheral blood, taken from a patient treated with proton-based radiotherapy. The chain was built from TRBV10-1 and TRBJ1-2, and TRBD1 may be the D gene, going by 5 matching bases. The TCR comes from a woman in her 70s with pancreatic cancer. Some clones in this sample may be carry-over from other donors' samples. Here the CDR3 is given as CASSGDANYGYTF. The nucleotide sequence is given as TGCGCCAGCAGTGGGGACGCTAACTATGGCTACACCTTC.